This T cell receptor beta chain was obtained from a study of cytomegalovirus exposure and HLA in healthy donors. Study outcomes and limitations: As immune exposure information, only CMV serostatus was available. A later analysis found most CMV-associated TCR beta chains apparently HLA-restricted. Donors were assumed by presence/absence analyses to have roughly uniform sequencing depth. One variant, a missense change in DCLRE1C, was linked in a later analysis to TCR beta V- and J-gene trimming.

This CDR3 has 15 amino acids. The germline V gene has CDR1 MNHNS and CDR2 SASEGT. It was with 60 Vbeta and 13 Jbeta primers that the PCR ran. TCRdb keeps only in-frame clones here, not all; method: immunoSEQ multiplex PCR. The table includes around 140,000 clones, 75% to 90% detected once. Points on this clone: No antigen is known for it. At one end, the junction sequence differs from germline, possibly due to a read error.

This receptor was taken from a man aged 40-50 years in good health and CMV-seronegative. The chain carries TRBV6-1 and TRBJ1-4; D gene unclear. The sequenced sample consisted of PBMCs. The DNA of the CDR3 is TGTGCCAGCAGTCCCTCACCGGCAACTAATGGAAAACTGTTTTTT. The encoded protein is CASSPSPATNGKLFF.